The count of the clone carrying this TCR beta chain is one. Its antigen is as yet unknown. This sample stems from a study of beta chain features in type 1 diabetes. Study results and limitations: PCR may have favored shorter templates equally in patients and controls. For cells with high TCR expression, cDNA sequencing could yield over-representation. Across patients, naive, central memory and Treg TCRB repertoires exhibited apparently greater similarity than was observed across healthy donors. Moderate but significant shortening of TCRB CDR3s was recorded in all four CD4+ subsets from Type 1 diabetes patients.

Investigators reverse transcribed all isolated RNA, so they sequenced expressed TCRB transcripts. This table comes from immunoSEQ multiplex PCR, and its TCRdb copy is limited to in-frame clones, with some not included. This sample has 300,000 to 400,000 clones, with 7% to 10% found just once. Purities in excess of 95% were seen in all sorted populations. The CDR3 is 18 amino acids. V gave up 0 bases and J gave up 2 bases; unmatched junction bases: 5. Germline values: CDR1 LGHNA, CDR2 YSLEER. The chain carries TRBV4-3 and TRBJ2-3; 13 bases are shared with TRBD2. This sequence originates from a man aged 25-45 years with type 1 diabetes. The sample taken for sequencing was central memory CD4+ T cells from blood. The CDR3 DNA is TGCGCCAGCAGCCAAGATTCGACTAGCGGGGGGAACACAGATACGCAGTATTTT. This codes for CASSQDSTSGGNTDTQYF.